The rows below give T cell receptor beta chains drawn from one sample of a study of cytomegalovirus exposure and HLA in healthy donors. The data were produced by immunoSEQ multiplex PCR, yet TCRdb's version contains in-frame clones alone and is incomplete. This table holds over 130,000 clones, 55% to 80% found once. The sample consisted of PBMCs. The receptors stem from a woman in her fifties or sixties in good health and CMV-seropositive. Both conserved end residues are part of each CDR3.

CDR3	V
CASSYSIAGVRYEQYF	TRBV6-6
CASSPQGLNTEAFF	TRBV7-2
CASSLARQGHFSGNTIYF	TRBV7-2
CASSQDRNREETQYF	TRBV14
CASSIGTSGKYEQYF	TRBV9
CASSLRQVGNTEAFF	TRBV7-8
CASILQGNTEAFF	TRBV25-1
CASRQQGAHHEQYF	TRBV5-4
CSARRSQGYTF	TRBV20-1
CSVEISRYNEQFF	TRBV29-1
CASSPVVGISYNEQFF	TRBV4-3
CASSLTWSSYEQYF	TRBV28
CASSLQGRDLAGVDTQYF	TRBV4-2
CASSLNDRGGGYTF	TRBV28
CASSGDRGLANVLTF	TRBV25-1
CASSVGGEITEAFF	TRBV9
CASSPDSRKIYEQYF	TRBV7-2
CASSSGWNKYTEAFF	TRBV6-5
CASQTGLASYEQYF	TRBV7-8
CASSLTGEAGANVLTF	TRBV5-1
CASSLARTGGLEAFF	TRBV7-2
CASSLAWTSDTYEQYF	TRBV11-1
CASSGSGKAEAFF	TRBV9
CASRGGGTGDLKEQYF	TRBV5-1
CASSREAGNEQFF	TRBV2
CASSLVRERETQYF	TRBV7-6
CASSLWREGTEAFF	TRBV28
CASSQCQKPVGRVNTEAFF	TRBV23-1
CASSPGRSVGVDEQFF	TRBV5-1
CASSSGTGSDTQYF	TRBV5-1
CASGPGGRNEKLFF	TRBV28
CASSPPSLAGTSNEQFF	TRBV18
CASSPPGGRNTGELFF	TRBV18
CASSARDRGQHGYTF	TRBV5-6
CASSLGPGSNTGELFF	TRBV5-1
CASSSRDTRSLIQGFTQYF	TRBV13
CASSKTGDNYGYTF	TRBV5-1
CASSSGQQETQYF	TRBV7-3
CASSPGLAFGTDTQYF	TRBV7-8
CASSSGDRVGEAFF	TRBV5-8
CASSSPYDRGVTEAFF	TRBV11-1
CASKDFQGSGNTIYF	TRBV28
CASSSGVYYDQPQHF	TRBV7-9
CASSYGRTGPETQYF	TRBV18
CASKRQGDTGELFF	TRBV19
CASSDSGSGNTIYF	TRBV7-9
CASSWDRGRSEQPQHF	TRBV28
CASRLGTGSRNTEAFF	TRBV28
CATVQRGEGNTEAFF	TRBV10-3
CASSLAGFGGGRNEQFF	TRBV7-2
CASSQARESSYEQYF	TRBV4-2
CASSESLAGGTDTQYF	TRBV5-1
CAWSLGQGYNEQFF	TRBV30
CAWSGGSNQPQHF	TRBV30
CASSQDRGDNEQFF	TRBV4-3